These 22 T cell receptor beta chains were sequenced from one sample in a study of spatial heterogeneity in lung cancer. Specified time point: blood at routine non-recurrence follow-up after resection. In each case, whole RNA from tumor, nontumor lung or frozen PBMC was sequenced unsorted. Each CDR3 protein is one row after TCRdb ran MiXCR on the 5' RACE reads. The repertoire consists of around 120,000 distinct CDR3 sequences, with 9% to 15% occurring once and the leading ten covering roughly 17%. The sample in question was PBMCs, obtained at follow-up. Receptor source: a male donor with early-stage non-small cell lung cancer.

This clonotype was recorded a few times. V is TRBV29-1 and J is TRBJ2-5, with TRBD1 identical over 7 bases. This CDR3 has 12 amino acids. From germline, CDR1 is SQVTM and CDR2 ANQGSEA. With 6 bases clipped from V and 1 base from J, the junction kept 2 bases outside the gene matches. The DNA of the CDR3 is TGCAGCGTAGACAGGGCCCAAGAGACCCAGTACTTC. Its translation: CSVDRAQETQYF.

As DNA, the CDR3 is TGTGCCAGCAGTTTTTACAGGACAGATACGCAGTATTTT. Encoded protein: CASSFYRTDTQYF. The J gene is TRBJ2-3, the V gene TRBV27, with D maybe TRBD1 (5 bases). Trimming pared 3 bases from V and 3 bases from J, leaving 7 bases between. Germline assignment: CDR1 MNHEY and CDR2 SMNVEV (reference sequence). The CDR3 extends over 13 amino acids.

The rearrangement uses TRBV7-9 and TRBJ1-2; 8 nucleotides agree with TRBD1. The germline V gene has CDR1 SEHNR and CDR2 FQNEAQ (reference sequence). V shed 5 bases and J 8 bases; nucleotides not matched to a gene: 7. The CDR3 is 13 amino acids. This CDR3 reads CASSLQGGEGYTF. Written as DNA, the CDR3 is TGTGCCAGCAGCCTACAGGGGGGAGAGGGCTACACCTTC. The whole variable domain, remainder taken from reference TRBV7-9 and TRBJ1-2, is DTGVSQNPRHKITKRGQNVTFRCDPISEHNRLYWYRQTLGQGPEFLTYFQNEAQLEKSRLLSDRFSAERPKGSFSTLEIQRTEQGDSAMYLCASSLQGGEGYTFGSGTRLTVV.

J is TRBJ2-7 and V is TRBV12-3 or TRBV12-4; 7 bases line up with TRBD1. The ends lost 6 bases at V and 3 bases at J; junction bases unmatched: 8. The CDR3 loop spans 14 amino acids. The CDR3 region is CASSPSGTVYEQYF. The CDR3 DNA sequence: TGTGCCAGCAGCCCCTCCGGGACAGTCTACGAGCAGTACTTC.

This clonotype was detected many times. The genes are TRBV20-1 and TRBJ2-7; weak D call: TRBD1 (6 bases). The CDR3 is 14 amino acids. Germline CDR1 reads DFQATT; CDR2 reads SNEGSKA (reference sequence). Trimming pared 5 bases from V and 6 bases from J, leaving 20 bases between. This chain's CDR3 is CSAPRGTGSGEQYF. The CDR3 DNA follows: TGCAGTGCTCCCCGCGGTACAGGGTCGGGCGAGCAGTACTTC.

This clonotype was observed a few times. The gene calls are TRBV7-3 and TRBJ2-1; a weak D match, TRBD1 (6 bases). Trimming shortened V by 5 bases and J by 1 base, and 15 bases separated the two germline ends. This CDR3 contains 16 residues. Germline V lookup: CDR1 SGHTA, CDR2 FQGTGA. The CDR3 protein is CASSRNRVRSYNEQFF. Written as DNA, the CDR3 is TGTGCCAGCAGCCGTAACAGGGTGAGGTCCTACAATGAGCAGTTCTTC.

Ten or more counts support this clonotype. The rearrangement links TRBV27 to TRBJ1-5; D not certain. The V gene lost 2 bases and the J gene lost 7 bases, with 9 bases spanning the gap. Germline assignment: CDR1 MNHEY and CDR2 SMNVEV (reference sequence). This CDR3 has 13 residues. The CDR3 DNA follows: TGTGCCAGCAGTTTAATTCCAGAGCAGCCCCAGCATTTT. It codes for CASSLIPEQPQHF.

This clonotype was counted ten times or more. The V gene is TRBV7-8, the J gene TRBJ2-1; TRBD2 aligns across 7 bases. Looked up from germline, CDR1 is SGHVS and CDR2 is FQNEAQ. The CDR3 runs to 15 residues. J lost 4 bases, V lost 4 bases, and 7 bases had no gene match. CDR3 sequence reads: CASSWGSGVYNEQFF. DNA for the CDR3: TGTGCCAGCAGCTGGGGGAGCGGGGTTTACAATGAGCAGTTCTTC.

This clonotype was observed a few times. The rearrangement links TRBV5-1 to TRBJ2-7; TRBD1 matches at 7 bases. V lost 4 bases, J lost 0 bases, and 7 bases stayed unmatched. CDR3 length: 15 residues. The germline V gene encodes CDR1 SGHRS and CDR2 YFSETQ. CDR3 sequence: CASSPRQGSSYEQYF. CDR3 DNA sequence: TGCGCCAGCAGCCCGAGACAGGGTAGCTCCTACGAGCAGTACTTC.

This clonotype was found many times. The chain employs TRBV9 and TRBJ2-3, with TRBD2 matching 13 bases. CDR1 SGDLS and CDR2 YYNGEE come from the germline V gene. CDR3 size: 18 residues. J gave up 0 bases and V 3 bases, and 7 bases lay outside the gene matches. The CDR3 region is CASSAGLAGAPSTDTQYF. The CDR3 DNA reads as TGTGCCAGCAGCGCAGGACTAGCGGGGGCCCCTAGCACAGATACGCAGTATTTT.

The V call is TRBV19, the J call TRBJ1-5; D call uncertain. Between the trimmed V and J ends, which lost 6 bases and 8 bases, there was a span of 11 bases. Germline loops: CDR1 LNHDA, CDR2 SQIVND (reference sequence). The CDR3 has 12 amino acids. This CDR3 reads CASRDDPKPQHF. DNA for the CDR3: TGTGCCAGTAGGGATGACCCAAAGCCCCAGCATTTT.

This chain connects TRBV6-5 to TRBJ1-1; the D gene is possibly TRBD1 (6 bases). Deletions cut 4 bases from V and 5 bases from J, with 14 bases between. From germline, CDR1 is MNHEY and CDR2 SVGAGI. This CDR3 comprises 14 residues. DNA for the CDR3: TGTGCCAGCAGTTCCGGCCAGGGGAAAACTGAAGCTTTCTTT. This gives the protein CASSSGQGKTEAFF.

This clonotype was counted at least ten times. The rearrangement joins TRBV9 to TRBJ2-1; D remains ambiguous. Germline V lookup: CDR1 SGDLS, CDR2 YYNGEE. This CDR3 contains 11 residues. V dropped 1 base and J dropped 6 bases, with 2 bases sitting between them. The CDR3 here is CASSVSNEQFF. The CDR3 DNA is TGTGCCAGCAGCGTATCCAATGAGCAGTTCTTC.

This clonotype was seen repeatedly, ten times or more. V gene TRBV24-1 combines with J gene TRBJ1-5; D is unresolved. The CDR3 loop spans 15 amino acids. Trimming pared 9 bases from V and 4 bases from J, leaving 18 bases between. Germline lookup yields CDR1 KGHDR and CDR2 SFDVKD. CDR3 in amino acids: CATFFIIAFNQPQHF. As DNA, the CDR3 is TGTGCCACCTTTTTCATAATCGCCTTTAATCAGCCCCAGCATTTT.

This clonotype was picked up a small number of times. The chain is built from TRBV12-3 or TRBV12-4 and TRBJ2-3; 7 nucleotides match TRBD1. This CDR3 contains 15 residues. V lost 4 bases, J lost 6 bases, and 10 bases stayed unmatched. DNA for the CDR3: TGTGCCAGCAGTTATCCCCACCAGGGGGAGGATACGCAGTATTTT. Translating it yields CASSYPHQGEDTQYF.

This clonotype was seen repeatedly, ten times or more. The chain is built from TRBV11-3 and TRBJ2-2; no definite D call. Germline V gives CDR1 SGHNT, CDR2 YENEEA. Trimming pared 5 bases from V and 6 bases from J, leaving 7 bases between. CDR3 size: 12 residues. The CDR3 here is CASSPPSGELFF. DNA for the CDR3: TGTGCCAGCAGCCCTCCCTCCGGGGAGCTGTTTTTT.

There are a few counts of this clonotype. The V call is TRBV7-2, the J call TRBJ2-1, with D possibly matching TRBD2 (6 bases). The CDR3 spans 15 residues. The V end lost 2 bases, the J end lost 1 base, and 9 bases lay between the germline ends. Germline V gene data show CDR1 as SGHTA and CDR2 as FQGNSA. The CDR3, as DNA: TGTGCCAGCAGCTTACGGCGGGGATCCTACAATGAGCAGTTCTTC. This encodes CASSLRRGSYNEQFF.

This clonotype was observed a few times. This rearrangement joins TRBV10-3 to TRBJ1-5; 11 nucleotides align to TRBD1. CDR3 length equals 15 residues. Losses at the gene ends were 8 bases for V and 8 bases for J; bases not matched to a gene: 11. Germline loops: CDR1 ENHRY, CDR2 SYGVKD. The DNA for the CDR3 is TGTGCCATCCAGGAGGACAGGGGGCAGGGTAAGCCCCAGCATTTT. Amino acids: CAIQEDRGQGKPQHF.

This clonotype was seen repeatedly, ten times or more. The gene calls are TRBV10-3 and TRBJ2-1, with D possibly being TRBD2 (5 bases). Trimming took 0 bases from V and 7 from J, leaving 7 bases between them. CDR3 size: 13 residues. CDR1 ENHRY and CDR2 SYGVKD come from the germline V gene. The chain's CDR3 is CAISESRVNEQFF. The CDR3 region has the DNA TGTGCCATCAGTGAGTCGCGGGTAAATGAGCAGTTCTTC.

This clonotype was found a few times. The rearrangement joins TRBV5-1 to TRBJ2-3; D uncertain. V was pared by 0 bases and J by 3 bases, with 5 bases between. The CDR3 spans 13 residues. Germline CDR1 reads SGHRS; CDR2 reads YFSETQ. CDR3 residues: CASSLVPTDTQYF. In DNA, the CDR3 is TGCGCCAGCAGCTTGGTCCCGACAGATACGCAGTATTTT.

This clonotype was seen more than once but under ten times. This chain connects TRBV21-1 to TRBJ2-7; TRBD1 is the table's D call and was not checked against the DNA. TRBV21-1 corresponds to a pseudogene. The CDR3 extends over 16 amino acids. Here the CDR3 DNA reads TGTGCCAGCAGCAAAGAAAGGGACAGGGTGGGAACCGAGCAGTACTTC. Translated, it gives CASSKERDRVGTEQYF.

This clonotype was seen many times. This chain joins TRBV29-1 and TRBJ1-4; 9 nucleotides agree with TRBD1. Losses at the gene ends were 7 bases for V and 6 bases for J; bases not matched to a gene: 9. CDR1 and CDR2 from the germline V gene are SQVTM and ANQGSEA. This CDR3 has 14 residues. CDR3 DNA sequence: TGCAGCGCCCAGGGGACAGGGTCCCATGAAAAACTGTTTTTT. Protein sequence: CSAQGTGSHEKLFF. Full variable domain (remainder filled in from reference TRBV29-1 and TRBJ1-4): SAVISQKPSRDICQRGTSLTIQCQVDSQVTMMFWYRQQPGQSLTLIATANQGSEATYESGFVIDKFPISRPNLTFSTLTVSNMSPEDSSIYLCSAQGTGSHEKLFFGSGTQLSVL.